The next 8 T cell receptor beta chains were all read from a single sample in a study of shared clonotypes between healthy human individuals. Repertoires were generated with immunoSEQ multiplex PCR, while TCRdb's copy carries only in-frame clones and drops some. The sample has a few million clones, just over 90% seen once. The sequencing sample was made of naive CD4+ T cells from PBMCs. Subset noted: CD45RA+ positively selected. The source is a man aged 18 to 35 in good health. Some clones in this sample may be carry-over from other donors' samples.

This chain uses TRBV5-1 with TRBJ2-3, with D tentatively TRBD1 or TRBD2 (5 bases each). The V end lost 5 bases, the J end lost 6 bases, and 7 bases lay between the germline ends. Germline V gene lookup returns CDR1 SGHRS and CDR2 YFSETQ. The CDR3 has 11 amino acids. DNA for the CDR3: TGCGCCAGCAGTTGGGGGGATACGCAGTATTTT. It specifies CASSWGDTQYF.

The chain has TRBV20-1 and TRBJ2-5, with D uncertain. Germline V CDR1 and CDR2: DFQATT, SNEGSKA (reference sequence). V shed 4 bases and J shed 3 bases, with 6 bases lying between them. The CDR3 length is 11 residues. CDR3 sequence reads: CSANAEETQYF. In DNA form, the CDR3 reads TGCAGTGCTAATGCAGAAGAGACCCAGTACTTC.

On this clone itself: The sample holds other DNA sequences that translate to the same CDR3. The chain joins TRBV5-4 to TRBJ2-5; 10 bases are a match to TRBD1. With V trimmed by 3 bases and J by 2 bases, 4 bases remained unmatched. Germline-derived CDR1 and CDR2 are SGHNT and YYREEE (reference sequence). The CDR3 consists of 15 residues. Here the CDR3 reads CASSSRQGAQETQYF. The CDR3 DNA is TGTGCCAGCAGCTCCCGACAGGGGGCGCAAGAGACCCAGTACTTC.

The V and J genes are TRBV7-7 and TRBJ2-5; 8 positions agree with TRBD1. V was clipped by 5 bases and J by 4 bases; unmatched bases: 6. The CDR3 is 14 amino acids. Germline CDR1 and CDR2: SSHAT and FNYEAQ (reference sequence). CDR3 loop: CASSPDRGRETQYF. CDR3 bases: TGTGCCAGCAGCCCAGACAGGGGAAGAGAGACCCAGTACTTC.

The chain couples TRBV10-2 to TRBJ2-3; 9 bases align to TRBD1. Losses at the gene ends were 5 bases for V and 0 bases for J; bases not matched to a gene: 9. Per the germline V gene, CDR1 is WSHSY and CDR2 is SAAADI. This CDR3 spans 17 amino acids. Here the CDR3 reads CASSTPWTGVSTDTQYF. The CDR3 region has the DNA TGCGCCAGCAGTACTCCGTGGACAGGGGTTAGCACAGATACGCAGTATTTT.

The chain is built from TRBV4-3 and TRBJ2-3, with no clear D. The germline V gene encodes CDR1 LGHNA and CDR2 YSLEER. The CDR3 sequence is 12 residues long. The V end was cut by 0 bases, the J end by 7 bases, with 5 bases between. The CDR3 is CASSQDSNTQYF. As DNA, the CDR3 is TGCGCCAGCAGCCAAGACTCGAATACGCAGTATTTT.

In the case of this clone: The same CDR3 can be traced to other DNA sequences in this sample. The genes are TRBV5-1 and TRBJ2-6; D unresolved. Trimming removed 2 bases from V and 0 bases from J, with 6 bases in between. The CDR3 totals 15 residues. From germline, CDR1 is SGHRS and CDR2 YFSETQ. The CDR3 DNA reads as TGCGCCAGCAGCTTTGACCTCTCTGGGGCCAACGTCCTGACTTTC. It encodes CASSFDLSGANVLTF.

The chain employs TRBV7-9 and TRBJ2-1; 9 bases agree with TRBD2. The trim removed 2 bases at V and 3 bases at J, leaving 2 bases unmatched. This CDR3 comprises 15 residues. The germline V gene has CDR1 SEHNR and CDR2 FQNEAQ (reference sequence). In nucleotides, the CDR3 is TGTGCCAGCAGCTTAAGACTAGCGGTCTACAATGAGCAGTTCTTC. Encoded protein: CASSLRLAVYNEQFF.